These 7 T cell receptor beta chains were sequenced from one sample in a study of T-cell memory formation after mild COVID-19. Each CDR3 protein gets one entry after TCRdb re-called the 5' RACE reads with MiXCR. This sample yields hundreds of thousands of distinct CDR3 sequences, of which 15% to 20% are seen a single time; over 9% belongs to the top ten. The specimen sequenced was PBMCs or a T cell subset sorted from them (not recorded which). These receptors were taken from an adult woman who had mild COVID-19 (a few samples of this study predate the infection). Cell type and time point are not known.

V is TRBV7-2 and J is TRBJ2-7; TRBD2 aligns across 11 bases. The CDR3 is 14 residues long. Losses at the gene ends were 6 bases for V and 5 bases for J; bases not matched to a gene: 6. CDR1 SGHTA and CDR2 FQGNSA come from the germline V gene. In nucleotides, the CDR3 is TGTGCCAGCAGTCGTGTTAGCGGGGGGGACGAGCAGTACTTC. Protein: CASSRVSGGDEQYF. Filled out from reference TRBV7-2 and TRBJ2-7, the complete variable domain reads GAGVSQSPSNKVTEKGKDVELRCDPISGHTALYWYRQSLGQGLEFLIYFQGNSAPDKSGLPSDRFSAERTGGSVSTLTIQRTQQEDSAVYLCASSRVSGGDEQYFGPGTRLTVT.

This clonotype was observed a handful of times. The chain uses TRBV14 and TRBJ2-1, with D unresolved. The CDR3 is 15 residues long. The germline V gene has CDR1 SGHDN and CDR2 FVKESK. Trimming left V 1 base short and J 0 bases short, with 7 bases between. Here the CDR3 reads CASSQVRSSYNEQFF. In DNA form, the CDR3 reads TGTGCCAGCAGCCAAGTCAGGAGCTCCTACAATGAGCAGTTCTTC. The full variable domain, with the rest looked up from reference TRBV14 and TRBJ2-1, is EAGVTQFPSHSVIEKGQTVTLRCDPISGHDNLYWYRRVMGKEIKFLLHFVKESKQDESGMPNNRFLAERTGGTYSTLKVQPAELEDSGVYFCASSQVRSSYNEQFFGPGTRLTVL.

This clonotype was detected a few times. This sequence joins TRBV6-5 and TRBJ1-3; D not certain. CDR1 MNHEY and CDR2 SVGAGI come from the germline V gene. Trimming shortened V by 2 bases and J by 2 bases, and 13 bases separated the two germline ends. The CDR3 loop spans 16 amino acids. CDR3 DNA sequence: TGTGCCAGCAGTTACCCGTCGGGAATGACTGGAAACACCATATATTTT. Its translation: CASSYPSGMTGNTIYF.

This clonotype was seen repeatedly, ten times or more. The chain recombines TRBV7-9 with TRBJ2-7; D gene ambiguous. Germline V gene data show CDR1 as SEHNR and CDR2 as FQNEAQ (reference sequence). CDR3 length: 13 residues. With 7 bases removed from V and 2 bases from J, the gap between germline ends came to 12 bases. The CDR3 nucleotides are TGTGCCAGCACCAATCTGGGCCCCTACGAGCAGTACTTC. Protein sequence: CASTNLGPYEQYF. Full variable domain (remainder filled in from reference TRBV7-9 and TRBJ2-7): DTGVSQNPRHKITKRGQNVTFRCDPISEHNRLYWYRQTLGQGPEFLTYFQNEAQLEKSRLLSDRFSAERPKGSFSTLEIQRTEQGDSAMYLCASTNLGPYEQYFGPGTRLTVT.

The chain carries TRBV15 and TRBJ2-7; the match to TRBD2 covers 9 bases. CDR1 and CDR2 (germline): LNHNV, YYDKDF (reference sequence). The ends lost 1 base at V and 8 bases at J; junction bases unmatched: 15. The CDR3 covers 17 residues. CDR3 in DNA: TGTGCCACCAGCAGAGGCGGACCCGGGACTAGCCTCACCCAGCAGTACTTC. Translation gives CATSRGGPGTSLTQQYF. The full variable domain, rest sourced from reference TRBV15 and TRBJ2-7, is DAMVIQNPRYQVTQFGKPVTLSCSQTLNHNVMYWYQQKSSQAPKLLFHYYDKDFNNEADTPDNFQSRRPNTSFCFLDIRSPGLGDTAMYLCATSRGGPGTSLTQQYFGPGTRLTVT.

The chain uses TRBV3-1 and TRBJ2-3; 12 bases are shared with TRBD2. The CDR3 covers 18 residues. Germline assignment: CDR1 LGHDT and CDR2 YNNKEL (reference sequence). Trimming removed 1 base from V and 4 bases from J; junction bases left unmatched: 9. CDR3 nucleotide sequence: TGTGCCAGCAGCCAAGGGGACGTTCTAGCGGGAGGGTCAGATACGCAGTATTTT. Translated: CASSQGDVLAGGSDTQYF.

In this sample, this clonotype turned up a few times. The V gene is TRBV7-2, the J gene TRBJ1-5; no clear D gene. The germline gives CDR1 SGHTA, CDR2 FQGNSA. The V and J ends lost 3 bases and 2 bases respectively, with 20 bases between them. The CDR3 runs to 18 residues. CDR3 nucleotides: TGTGCCAGCAGCTTGGTAAGGCAGCTGGGAAGTGGCAATCAGCCCCAGCATTTT. Protein: CASSLVRQLGSGNQPQHF. Supplemented by reference TRBV7-2 and TRBJ1-5, the full variable domain reads GAGVSQSPSNKVTEKGKDVELRCDPISGHTALYWYRQSLGQGLEFLIYFQGNSAPDKSGLPSDRFSAERTGGSVSTLTIQRTQQEDSAVYLCASSLVRQLGSGNQPQHFGDGTRLSIL.